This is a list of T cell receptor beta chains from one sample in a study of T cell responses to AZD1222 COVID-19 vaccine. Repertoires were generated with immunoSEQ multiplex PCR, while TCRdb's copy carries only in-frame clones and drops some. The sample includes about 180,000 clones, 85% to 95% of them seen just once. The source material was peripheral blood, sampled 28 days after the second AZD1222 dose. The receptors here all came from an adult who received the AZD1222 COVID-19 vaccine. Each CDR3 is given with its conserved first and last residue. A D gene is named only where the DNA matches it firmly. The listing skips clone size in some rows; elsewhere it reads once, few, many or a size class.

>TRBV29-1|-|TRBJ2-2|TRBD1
TGCAGCGTCCAGGGGGAAACCGGGGAGCTGTTTTTT
CSVQGETGELFF
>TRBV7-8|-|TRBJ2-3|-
TGTGCCAGCAGCCCTAGCACAGATACGCAGTATTTT
CASSPSTDTQYF
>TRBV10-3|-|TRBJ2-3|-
TGTGCCATCGGGCCCCTGTGGGATACGCAGTATTTT
CAIGPLWDTQYF
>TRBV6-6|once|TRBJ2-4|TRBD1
TGTGCCAGCAGTTACTCGGGACAGGGGGCGAACATTCAGTACTTC
CASSYSGQGANIQYF
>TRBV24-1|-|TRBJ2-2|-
TGTGCCACCAGTGATTTGCAGTATGGAGAGACCGGGGAGCTGTTTTTT
CATSDLQYGETGELFF
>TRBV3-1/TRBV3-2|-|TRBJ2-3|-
TGTGCCAGCAGCCAAGATCTAGCAGATACGCAGTATTTT
CASSQDLADTQYF
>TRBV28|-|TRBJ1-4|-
TGTGCCAGCAGTTTCGGGGTGCGGGCTAATGAAAAACTGTTTTTT
CASSFGVRANEKLFF
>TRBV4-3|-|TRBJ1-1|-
TGCGCCAGCAGCCCATCTTTGAACACTGAAGCTTTCTTT
CASSPSLNTEAFF
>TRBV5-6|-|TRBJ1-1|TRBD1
TGTGCCAGCAGCTTGCGCCCAGGGGGGAACACTGAAGCTTTCTTT
CASSLRPGGNTEAFF
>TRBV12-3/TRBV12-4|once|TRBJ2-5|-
TGTGCCAGCAGGGGGCAAAAGGAGACCCAGTACTTC
CASRGQKETQYF
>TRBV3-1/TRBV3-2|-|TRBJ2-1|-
TGTGCCAGCAGCCAAGGGCGGACTACCTACAATGAGCAGTTCTTC
CASSQGRTTYNEQFF
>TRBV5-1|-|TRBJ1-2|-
TGCGCCAGCAGCTTTACTGCAGGGTCGTTGGGTGGCTACACCTTC
CASSFTAGSLGGYTF
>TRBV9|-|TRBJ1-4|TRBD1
TGTGCCAGCAGCGTAGCTTTGGGACGGTGGGACACAACCGGGACAGGGAGTGAAAAACTGTTTTTT
CASSVALGRWDTTGTGSEKLFF
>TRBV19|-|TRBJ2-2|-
TGTGCCACCCGGGTCGTGTACACCGGGGAGCTGTTTTTT
CATRVVYTGELFF
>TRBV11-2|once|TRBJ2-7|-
TGTGCCAGCAGCCCGGCGTGGGACAATGGAGAGCAGTACTTC
CASSPAWDNGEQYF
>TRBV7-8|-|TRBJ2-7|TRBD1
TGTGCCAGCCGAGACACAGGGGGACTCTCCTACGAGCAGTACTTC
CASRDTGGLSYEQYF
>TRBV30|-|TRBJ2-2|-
TGTGCCTGGAGTCACGGGCAGGGCACCGGGGAGCTGTTTTTT
CAWSHGQGTGELFF
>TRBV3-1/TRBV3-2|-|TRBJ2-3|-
TGTGCCAGCAGCCAAGAATATCTTTTACAGCGGCCTAGCACAGATACGCAGTATTTT
CASSQEYLLQRPSTDTQYF
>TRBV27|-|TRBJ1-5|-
TGTGCCAGCGGAACGGGCCACAATCAGCCCCAGCATTTT
CASGTGHNQPQHF
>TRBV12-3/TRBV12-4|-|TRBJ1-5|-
TGTGCCAGCCAGGGGATGGGCAATCAGCCCCAGCATTTT
CASQGMGNQPQHF
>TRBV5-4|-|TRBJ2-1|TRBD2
TGTGCCAGCAGCTTGGCTAGCGGGAGTGCTGGTGAGCAGTTCTTC
CASSLASGSAGEQFF